These T cell receptor beta chains were read from a single sample in a study of T cell repertoires in aging, cancer and after chemotherapy. TCRdb reprocessed the multiplex PCR reads with MiXCR, giving one entry per CDR3 protein. The sample includes about 2,300 distinct CDR3 sequences, roughly 26% of them seen just once. The sequenced material came from blood. All receptors come from a human donor with a solid tumor. Each CDR3 is given with its conserved first and last residue. D genes are given only for firm matches. Only some rows state a clone size, as once, few, many or a class for expanded clones.

clone_size j_call v_call d_call cdr3_aa cdr3_nt
once TRBJ2-2 TRBV28 NA CASILGLGNTGELFF TGTGCCAGCATTTTAGGGCTGGGGAACACCGGGGAGCTGTTTTTT
NA TRBJ2-3 TRBV20-1 NA CSAPLARREDTQYF TGCAGTGCTCCTCTAGCGCGTCGGGAAGATACGCAGTATTTT
NA TRBJ2-3 TRBV7-6 TRBD2 CASSPRGLAGGGSTDTQYF TGTGCCAGCAGCCCCCGCGGACTAGCGGGAGGAGGGAGTACAGATACGCAGTATTTT
large TRBJ2-7 TRBV6-1 NA CASTSVYEQYF TGTGCCAGCACTAGTGTATACGAGCAGTACTTC
few TRBJ2-3 TRBV5-4 TRBD2 CASSLVPSGVTDTQYF TGTGCCAGCAGCTTGGTCCCTAGCGGAGTAACAGATACGCAGTATTTT
few TRBJ1-1 TRBV20-1 NA CSARLRLNTEAFF TGCAGTGCTAGATTGCGTCTGAACACTGAAGCTTTCTTT
NA TRBJ1-2 TRBV5-1 NA CASSLDQQGTYGYTF TGCGCCAGCAGCTTGGACCAACAGGGTACCTATGGCTACACCTTC
large TRBJ1-6 TRBV19 NA CASSTRGTLRPSPLHF TGTGCCAGTAGTACCCGCGGGACACTTCGTCCTTCACCCCTCCACTTT
NA TRBJ2-1 TRBV6-5 TRBD1 CASIGDRAYNEQFF TGTGCCAGCATCGGGGACAGGGCTTACAATGAGCAGTTCTTC
NA TRBJ2-3 TRBV30 TRBD1 CASGTGGTDTQYF TGTGCCAGCGGGACAGGGGGCACAGATACGCAGTATTTT
medium-sized TRBJ1-3 TRBV19 NA CASSTYDIDGSGNTIYF TGTGCCAGTAGTACCTACGATATTGACGGCTCTGGAAACACCATATATTTT
NA TRBJ1-3 TRBV10-3 NA CAITTAWAGNTIYF TGTGCCATCACTACCGCGTGGGCTGGAAACACCATATATTTT
few TRBJ2-7 TRBV27 NA CASSLSDGANYEQYF TGTGCCAGCAGTTTATCGGATGGGGCCAATTACGAGCAGTACTTC
NA TRBJ2-7 TRBV27 NA CASAPRLVSHYEQYF TGTGCCAGCGCGCCACGATTGGTCTCCCATTACGAGCAGTACTTC
large TRBJ1-6 TRBV19 TRBD1 CASSQGAGDRNSPLHF TGTGCCAGTAGTCAAGGCGCGGGGGACAGGAATTCACCCCTCCACTTT
large TRBJ1-1 TRBV29-1 NA CSVQGHFNTEAFF TGCAGCGTCCAGGGACACTTCAACACTGAAGCTTTCTTT
NA TRBJ1-5 TRBV30 NA CAWSGWNSNQPQHF TGTGCCTGGAGTGGATGGAATAGCAATCAGCCCCAGCATTTT
NA TRBJ1-4 TRBV5-1 NA CASSRDRSSTNEKLFF TGCGCCAGCAGCAGAGACAGGTCCTCAACTAATGAAAAACTGTTTTTT
NA TRBJ1-1 TRBV5-6 NA CASSVQGGDTEAFF TGTGCCAGCAGCGTACAGGGTGGGGACACTGAAGCTTTCTTT
NA TRBJ2-6 TRBV25-1 NA CASSEYVSSGANVLTF TGTGCCAGCAGTGAATATGTTAGCTCTGGGGCCAACGTCCTGACTTTC
once TRBJ2-3 TRBV19 NA CASSRTVLSTDTQYF TGTGCCAGTAGTCGGACGGTCCTTAGCACAGATACGCAGTATTTT
NA TRBJ2-5 TRBV5-1 TRBD2 CASSLVNAGGRETQYF TGCGCCAGCAGCTTGGTAAACGCGGGAGGGCGGGAGACCCAGTACTTC
few TRBJ1-5 TRBV28 NA CASSSSSQGSGQPQHF TGTGCCAGCAGTTCGTCCTCCCAGGGTTCGGGTCAGCCCCAGCATTTT
NA TRBJ1-5 TRBV20-1 NA CSARDWQTSNQPQHF TGCAGTGCTAGAGATTGGCAGACTAGCAATCAGCCCCAGCATTTT